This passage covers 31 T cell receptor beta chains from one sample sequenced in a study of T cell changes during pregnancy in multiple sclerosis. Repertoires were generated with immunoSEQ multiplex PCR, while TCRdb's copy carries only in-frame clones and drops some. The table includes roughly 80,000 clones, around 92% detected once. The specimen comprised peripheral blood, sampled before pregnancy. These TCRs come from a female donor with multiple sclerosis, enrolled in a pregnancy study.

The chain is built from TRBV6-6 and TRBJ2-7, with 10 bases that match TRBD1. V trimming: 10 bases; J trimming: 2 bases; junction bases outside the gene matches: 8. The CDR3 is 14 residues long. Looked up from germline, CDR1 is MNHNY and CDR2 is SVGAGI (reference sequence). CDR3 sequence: CATLDRGPTYEQYF. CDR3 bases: TGTGCCACACTCGACAGGGGGCCCACCTACGAGCAGTACTTC.

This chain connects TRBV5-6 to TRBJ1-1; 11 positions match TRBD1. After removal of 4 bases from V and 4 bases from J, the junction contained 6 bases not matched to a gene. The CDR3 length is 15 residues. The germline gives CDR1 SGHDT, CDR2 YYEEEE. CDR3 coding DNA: TGTGCCAGCAGCGATGGGACAGGGGGAAGCACTGAAGCTTTCTTT. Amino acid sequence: CASSDGTGGSTEAFF.

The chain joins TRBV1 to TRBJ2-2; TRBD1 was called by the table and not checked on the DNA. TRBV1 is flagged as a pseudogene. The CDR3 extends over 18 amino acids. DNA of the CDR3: TGCACCAGCAGCCAAGATAGGCGGAAGGGGGCAGTCACCGGGGAGCTGTTTTTT. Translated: CTSSQDRRKGAVTGELFF.

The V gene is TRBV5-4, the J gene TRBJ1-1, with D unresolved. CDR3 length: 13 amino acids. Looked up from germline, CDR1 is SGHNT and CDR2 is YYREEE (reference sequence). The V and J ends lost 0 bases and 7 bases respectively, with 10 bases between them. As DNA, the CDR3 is TGTGCCAGCAGCTTGGCGGGAGGGCTTGAAGCTTTCTTT. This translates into CASSLAGGLEAFF.

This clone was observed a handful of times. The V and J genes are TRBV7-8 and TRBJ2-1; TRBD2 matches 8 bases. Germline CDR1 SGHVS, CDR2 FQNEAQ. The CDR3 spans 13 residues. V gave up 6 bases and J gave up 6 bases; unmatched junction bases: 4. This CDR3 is CASSSGTSNEQFF. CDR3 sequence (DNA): TGTGCCAGCAGTTCCGGGACTAGCAATGAGCAGTTCTTC.

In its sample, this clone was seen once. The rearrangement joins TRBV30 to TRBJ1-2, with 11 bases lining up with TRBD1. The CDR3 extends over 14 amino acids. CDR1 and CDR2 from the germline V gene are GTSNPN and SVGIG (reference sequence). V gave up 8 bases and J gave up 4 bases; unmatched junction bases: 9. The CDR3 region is CAADRGTGGYGYTF. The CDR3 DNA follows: TGTGCCGCCGACCGGGGGACAGGGGGCTATGGCTACACCTTC.

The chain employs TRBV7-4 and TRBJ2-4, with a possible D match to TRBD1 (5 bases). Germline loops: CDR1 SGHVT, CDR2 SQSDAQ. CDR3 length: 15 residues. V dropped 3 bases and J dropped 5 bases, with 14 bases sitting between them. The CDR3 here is CASSFSGALQNIQYF. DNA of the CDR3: TGTGCCAGCAGCTTCAGTGGGGCCTTGCAAAACATTCAGTACTTC.

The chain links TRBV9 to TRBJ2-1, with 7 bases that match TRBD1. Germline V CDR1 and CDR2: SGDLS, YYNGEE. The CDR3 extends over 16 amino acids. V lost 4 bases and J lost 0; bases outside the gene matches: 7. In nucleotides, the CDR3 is TGTGCCAGCAGCTACCGGACAGGAAGCTCCTACAATGAGCAGTTCTTC. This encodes CASSYRTGSSYNEQFF.

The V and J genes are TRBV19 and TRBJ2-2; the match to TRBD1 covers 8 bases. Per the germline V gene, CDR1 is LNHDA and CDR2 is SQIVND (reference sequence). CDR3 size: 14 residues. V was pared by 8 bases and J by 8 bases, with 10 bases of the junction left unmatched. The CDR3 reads CASCRGLGAGELFF. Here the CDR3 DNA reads TGTGCCAGTTGCAGGGGGCTGGGGGCAGGGGAGCTGTTTTTT.

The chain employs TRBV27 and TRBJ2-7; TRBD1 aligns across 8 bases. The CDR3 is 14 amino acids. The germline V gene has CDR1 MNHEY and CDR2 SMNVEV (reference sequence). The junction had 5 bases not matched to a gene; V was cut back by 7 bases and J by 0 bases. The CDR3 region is CASKPGQVSYEQYF. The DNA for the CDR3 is TGTGCCAGCAAACCGGGACAGGTCTCCTACGAGCAGTACTTC.

CDR3 nucleotides: TGTGCCAGCAGCTTGGGCGCTAGCGGGGTTTTAGAGACCCAGTACTTC. This translates into CASSLGASGVLETQYF. The chain has TRBV5-4 and TRBJ2-5; TRBD2 matches 9 bases. Trimming cost V 0 bases and J 4 bases; bases outside gene matches: 7. Germline-derived CDR1 and CDR2 are SGHNT and YYREEE (reference sequence). The CDR3 length is 16 residues.

The DNA for the CDR3 is TGTGCCACCGGCCTTAGGGCTAGCGGGGAGACCCAGTACTTC. This codes for CATGLRASGETQYF. The rearrangement links TRBV15 to TRBJ2-5; 8 nucleotides match TRBD2. CDR1 is LNHNV and CDR2 is YYDKDF in the germline V gene (reference sequence). V lost 8 bases to trimming and J lost 5 bases; unmatched junction nucleotides: 10. The CDR3 length is 14 residues.

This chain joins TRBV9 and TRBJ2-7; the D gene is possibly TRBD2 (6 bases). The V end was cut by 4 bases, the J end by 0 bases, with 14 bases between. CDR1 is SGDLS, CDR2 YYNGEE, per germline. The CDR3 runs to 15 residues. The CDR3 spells CASSTGESLSYEQYF. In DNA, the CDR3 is TGTGCCAGCAGCACGGGGGAATCCCTCTCCTACGAGCAGTACTTC.

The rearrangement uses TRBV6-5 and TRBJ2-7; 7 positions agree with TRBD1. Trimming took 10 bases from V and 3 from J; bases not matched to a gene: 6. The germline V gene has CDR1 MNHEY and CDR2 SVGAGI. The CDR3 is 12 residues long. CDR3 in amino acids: CATRQGSYEQYF. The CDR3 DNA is TGTGCCACCCGACAGGGAAGCTACGAGCAGTACTTC.

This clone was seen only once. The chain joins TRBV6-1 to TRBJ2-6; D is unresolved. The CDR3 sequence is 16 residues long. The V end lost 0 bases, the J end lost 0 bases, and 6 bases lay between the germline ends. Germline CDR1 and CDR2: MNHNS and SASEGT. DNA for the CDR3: TGTGCCAGCAGTGAAGCCGGTCCCTCTGGGGCCAACGTCCTGACTTTC. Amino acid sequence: CASSEAGPSGANVLTF.

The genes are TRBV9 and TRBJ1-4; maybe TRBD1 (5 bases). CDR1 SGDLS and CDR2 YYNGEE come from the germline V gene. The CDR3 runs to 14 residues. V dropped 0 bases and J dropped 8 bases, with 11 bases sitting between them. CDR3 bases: TGTGCCAGCAGCGTAGCAGGGATGGGGGAAAAACTGTTTTTT. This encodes CASSVAGMGEKLFF.

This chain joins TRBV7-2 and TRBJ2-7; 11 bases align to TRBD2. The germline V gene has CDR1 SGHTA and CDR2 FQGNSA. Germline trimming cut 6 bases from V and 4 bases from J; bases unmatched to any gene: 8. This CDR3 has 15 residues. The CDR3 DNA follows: TGTGCCAGCAGTTTTAGCGGGGGGGAAACATACGAGCAGTACTTC. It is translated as CASSFSGGETYEQYF.

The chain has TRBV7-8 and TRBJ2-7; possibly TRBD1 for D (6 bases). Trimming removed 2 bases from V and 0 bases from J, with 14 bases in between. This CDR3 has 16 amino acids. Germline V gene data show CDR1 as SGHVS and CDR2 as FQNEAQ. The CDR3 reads CASSLTRGGRSYEQYF. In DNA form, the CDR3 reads TGTGCCAGCAGCTTAACCAGGGGTGGGCGCTCCTACGAGCAGTACTTC.

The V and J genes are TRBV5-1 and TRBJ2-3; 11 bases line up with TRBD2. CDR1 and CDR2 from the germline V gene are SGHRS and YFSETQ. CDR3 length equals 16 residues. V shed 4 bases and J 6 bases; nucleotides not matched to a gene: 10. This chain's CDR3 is CASSQNPGTSGDTQYF. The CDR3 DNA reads TGCGCCAGCAGCCAAAATCCCGGGACTAGCGGCGATACGCAGTATTTT.

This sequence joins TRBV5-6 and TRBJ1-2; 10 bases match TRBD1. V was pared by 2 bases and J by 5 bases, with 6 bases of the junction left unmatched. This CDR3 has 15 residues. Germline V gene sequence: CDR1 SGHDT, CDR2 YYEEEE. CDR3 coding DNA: TGTGCCAGCAGCTTCCGGGACAGGGGTGGATATGGCTACACCTTC. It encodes CASSFRDRGGYGYTF. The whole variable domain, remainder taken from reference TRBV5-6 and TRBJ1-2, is DAGVTQSPTHLIKTRGQQVTLRCSPKSGHDTVSWYQQALGQGPQFIFQYYEEEERQRGNFPDRFSGHQFPNYSSELNVNALLLGDSALYLCASSFRDRGGYGYTFGSGTRLTVV.

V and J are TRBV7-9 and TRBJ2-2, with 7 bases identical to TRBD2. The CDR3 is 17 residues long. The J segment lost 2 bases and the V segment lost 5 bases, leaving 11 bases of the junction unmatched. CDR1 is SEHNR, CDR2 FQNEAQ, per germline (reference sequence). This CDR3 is CASSPVRLADNTGELFF. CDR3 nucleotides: TGTGCCAGCAGCCCGGTTAGGCTAGCGGATAACACCGGGGAGCTGTTTTTT.

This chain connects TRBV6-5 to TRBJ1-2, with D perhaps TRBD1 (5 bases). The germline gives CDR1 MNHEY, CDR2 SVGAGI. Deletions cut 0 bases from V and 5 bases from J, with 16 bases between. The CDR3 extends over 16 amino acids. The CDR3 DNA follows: TGTGCCAGCAGTTACTCCCGAAGGGGCTGGGGATATGGCTACACCTTC. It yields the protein CASSYSRRGWGYGYTF.

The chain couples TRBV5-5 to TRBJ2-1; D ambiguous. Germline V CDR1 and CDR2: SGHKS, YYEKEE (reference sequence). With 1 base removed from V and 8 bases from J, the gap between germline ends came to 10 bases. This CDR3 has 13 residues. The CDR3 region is CASSLYLLDEQFF. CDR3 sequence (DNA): TGTGCCAGCAGCTTGTATCTTCTCGATGAGCAGTTCTTC.

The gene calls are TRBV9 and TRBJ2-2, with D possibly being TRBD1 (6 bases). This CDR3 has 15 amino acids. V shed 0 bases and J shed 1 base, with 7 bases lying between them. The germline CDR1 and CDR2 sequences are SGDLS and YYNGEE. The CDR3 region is CASSVATGNTGELFF. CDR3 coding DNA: TGTGCCAGCAGCGTAGCGACAGGGAACACCGGGGAGCTGTTTTTT.

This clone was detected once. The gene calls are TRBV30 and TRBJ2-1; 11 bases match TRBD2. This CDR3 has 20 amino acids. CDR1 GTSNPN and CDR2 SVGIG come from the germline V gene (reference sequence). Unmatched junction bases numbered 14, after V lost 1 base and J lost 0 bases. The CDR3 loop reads CAWSGDRTSGGRSSYNEQFF. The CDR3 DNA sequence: TGTGCCTGGAGTGGGGATCGTACTAGCGGGGGCCGGAGCTCCTACAATGAGCAGTTCTTC.

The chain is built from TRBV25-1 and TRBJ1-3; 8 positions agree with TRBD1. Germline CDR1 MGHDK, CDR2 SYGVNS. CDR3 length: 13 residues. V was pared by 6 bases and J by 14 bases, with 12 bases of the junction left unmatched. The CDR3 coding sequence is TGTGCCAGCAGGGCCGGGACAGGTCGATTTTTATATTTT. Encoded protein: CASRAGTGRFLYF.

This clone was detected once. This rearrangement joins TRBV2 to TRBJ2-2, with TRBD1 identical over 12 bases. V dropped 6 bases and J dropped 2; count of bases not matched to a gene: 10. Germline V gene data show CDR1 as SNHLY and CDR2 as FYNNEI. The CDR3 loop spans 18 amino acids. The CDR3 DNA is TGTGCCAGCAGCAGATCCGGGACAGGGGGCGGAAACACCGGGGAGCTGTTTTTT. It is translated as CASSRSGTGGGNTGELFF.

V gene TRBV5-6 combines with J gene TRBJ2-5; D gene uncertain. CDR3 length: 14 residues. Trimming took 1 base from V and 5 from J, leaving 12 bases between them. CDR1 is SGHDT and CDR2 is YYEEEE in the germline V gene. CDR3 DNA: TGTGCCAGCAGCTTGTATTCCGTGCGGGAGACCCAGTACTTC. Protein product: CASSLYSVRETQYF.

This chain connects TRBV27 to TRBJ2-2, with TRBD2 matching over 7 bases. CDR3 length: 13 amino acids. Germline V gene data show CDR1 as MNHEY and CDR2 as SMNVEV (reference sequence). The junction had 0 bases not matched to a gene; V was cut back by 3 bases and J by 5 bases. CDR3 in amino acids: CASSFGGTGELFF. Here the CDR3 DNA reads TGTGCCAGCAGTTTCGGGGGGACCGGGGAGCTGTTTTTT.

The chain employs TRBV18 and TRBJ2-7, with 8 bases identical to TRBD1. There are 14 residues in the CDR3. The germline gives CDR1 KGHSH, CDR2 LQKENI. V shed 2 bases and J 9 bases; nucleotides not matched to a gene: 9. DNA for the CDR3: TGTGCCAGCTCACCAAAAATGGACAGGGATGGGCAGTACTTC. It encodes CASSPKMDRDGQYF.

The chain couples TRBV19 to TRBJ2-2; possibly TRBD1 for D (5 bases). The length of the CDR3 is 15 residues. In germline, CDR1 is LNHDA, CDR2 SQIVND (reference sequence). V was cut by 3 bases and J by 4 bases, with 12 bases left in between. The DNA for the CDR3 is TGTGCCAGTAGTATGGGGCCCACAGCCACCGGGGAGCTGTTTTTT. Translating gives CASSMGPTATGELFF.